Detailed here is one T cell receptor beta chain. This entry is derived from a study of blood T cell repertoires in COVID-19. Trimming removed 0 bases from V and 4 bases from J; junction bases left unmatched: 3. CDR3 size: 16 residues. Germline CDR1 SEHNR, CDR2 FQNEAQ (reference sequence). Data came from immunoSEQ multiplex PCR; TCRdb stores just in-frame clones and leaves some out. The sample comprises some 72,000 clones, approximately 90% of which are singletons, and about 0.5% rests with the top ten. Sequencing was done on a sample of peripheral blood. This TCR derives from a man in his fifties or sixties with acute or convalescent COVID-19. The rearrangement joins TRBV7-9 to TRBJ2-2; 9 nucleotides line up with TRBD1. The DNA for the CDR3 is TGTGCCAGCAGCTTAGCCGGGACAGGGCGCACCGGGGAGCTGTTTTTT. This codes for CASSLAGTGRTGELFF.